The clone carrying this T cell receptor beta chain was counted at least ten times. Its antigen is unidentified. The authors built TCR beta libraries using iRepertoire HTBI primers and Arm-PCR of CDR3 regions. TCRdb re-derived calls from the multiplex PCR reads in MiXCR, one entry per CDR3 protein. Of around 400,000 distinct CDR3 sequences in the sample, about 10% were seen once. V shed 0 bases, J shed 8 bases, and the junction held 8 bases outside the gene matches. The germline gives CDR1 LGHNA, CDR2 YSLEER. The CDR3 consists of 16 residues. This entry comes from a study of regulatory T cells in long-lasting Graves disease. Study-level information: Those Graves' patients who were newly diagnosed had been on antithyroid drugs under 3 months. The study's findings and limits: TRBV28, TRBJ1-2 and TRBJ2-5 were favored in persistent disease.

Time point described: newly diagnosed GD, antithyroid drugs for less than 3 months. RNA extracted from PBMCs served as the sequencing template. EDTA tubes held Nine milliliters of peripheral blood from each patient. These data are also associated with another study on T cells in Graves' hyperthyroidism and ophthalmopathy. That source notes: HTBI primers drove first-round RT-PCR of the TCR CDR3.

The sequence came from a woman between 18 and 29 years old with Graves disease. This chain joins TRBV4-3 and TRBJ2-3, with 10 bases identical to TRBD2. Source: peripheral blood mononuclear cells (PBMCs), taken at new diagnosis, from a patient treated with antithyroid drugs. The CDR3 loop reads CASSQDISGGAGTQYF. CDR3 DNA: TGCGCCAGCAGCCAAGATATCAGCGGGGGGGCCGGTACGCAGTATTTT.